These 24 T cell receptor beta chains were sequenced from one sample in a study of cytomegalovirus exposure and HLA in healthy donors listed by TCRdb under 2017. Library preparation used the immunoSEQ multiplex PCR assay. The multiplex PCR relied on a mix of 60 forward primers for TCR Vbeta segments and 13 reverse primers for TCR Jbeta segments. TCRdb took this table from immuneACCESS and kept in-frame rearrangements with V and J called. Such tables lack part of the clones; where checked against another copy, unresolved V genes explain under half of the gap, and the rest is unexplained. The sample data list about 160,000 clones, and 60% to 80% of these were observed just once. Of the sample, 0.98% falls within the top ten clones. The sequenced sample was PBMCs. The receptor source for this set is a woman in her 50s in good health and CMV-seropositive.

CDR3 in DNA: TGTGCCAGCAGTGAAGCGTTTGGCGGCTACGAGCAGTACTTC. It is translated as CASSEAFGGYEQYF. The chain links TRBV2 to TRBJ2-7; D is unresolved. V was shortened by 0 bases and J by 3 bases, with 9 bases between the two germline ends. Per the germline V gene, CDR1 is SNHLY and CDR2 is FYNNEI. The length of the CDR3 is 14 residues.

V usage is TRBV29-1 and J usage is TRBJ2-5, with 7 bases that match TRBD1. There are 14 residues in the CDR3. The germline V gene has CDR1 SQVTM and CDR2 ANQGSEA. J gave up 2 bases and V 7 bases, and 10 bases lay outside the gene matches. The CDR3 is CSAPTGSPQETQYF. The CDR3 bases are TGCAGCGCCCCGACAGGGTCCCCACAAGAGACCCAGTACTTC.

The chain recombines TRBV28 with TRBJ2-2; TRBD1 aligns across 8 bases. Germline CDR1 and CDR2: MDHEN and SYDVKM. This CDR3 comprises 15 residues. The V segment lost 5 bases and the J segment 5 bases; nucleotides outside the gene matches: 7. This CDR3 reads CASSHRGTRTGELFF. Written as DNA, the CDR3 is TGTGCCAGCAGTCACAGGGGGACGAGAACCGGGGAGCTGTTTTTT.

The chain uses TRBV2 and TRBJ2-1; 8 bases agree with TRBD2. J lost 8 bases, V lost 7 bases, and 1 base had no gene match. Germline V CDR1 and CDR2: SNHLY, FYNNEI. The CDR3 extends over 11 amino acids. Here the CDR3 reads CASNGGDEQFF. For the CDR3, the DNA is TGTGCCAGCAACGGGGGGGATGAGCAGTTCTTC.

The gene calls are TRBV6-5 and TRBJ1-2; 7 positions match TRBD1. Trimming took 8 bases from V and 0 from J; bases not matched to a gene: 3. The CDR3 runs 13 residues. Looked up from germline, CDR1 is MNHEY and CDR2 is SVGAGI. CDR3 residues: CASAQGTNYGYTF. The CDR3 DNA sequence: TGTGCCAGCGCACAGGGGACTAACTATGGCTACACCTTC.

The CDR3 region is CATRTGWGYEQYF. CDR3 in DNA: TGTGCCACTCGGACAGGGTGGGGGTACGAGCAGTACTTC. V and J are TRBV6-5 and TRBJ2-7; 8 positions agree with TRBD1. This CDR3 contains 13 residues. The trim removed 10 bases at V and 4 bases at J, leaving 9 bases unmatched. Germline lookup yields CDR1 MNHEY and CDR2 SVGAGI.

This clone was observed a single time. The CDR3 sequence is CASVDRGRAEAFF. The CDR3 coding sequence is TGTGCCAGCGTTGACAGGGGGCGCGCTGAAGCTTTCTTT. This chain uses TRBV11-2 with TRBJ1-1; 10 nucleotides agree with TRBD1. In germline, CDR1 is SGHAT, CDR2 FQNNGV. J lost 6 bases, V lost 8 bases, and 6 bases had no gene match. The CDR3 consists of 13 residues.

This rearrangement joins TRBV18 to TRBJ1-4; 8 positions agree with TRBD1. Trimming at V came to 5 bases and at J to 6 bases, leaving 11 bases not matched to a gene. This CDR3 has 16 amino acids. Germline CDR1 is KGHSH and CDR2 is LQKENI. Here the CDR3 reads CASSTTRTGLDEKLFF. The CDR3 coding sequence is TGTGCCAGCTCAACAACCCGGACAGGGTTAGATGAAAAACTGTTTTTT. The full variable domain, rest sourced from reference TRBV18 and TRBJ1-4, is NAGVMQNPRHLVRRRGQEARLRCSPMKGHSHVYWYRQLPEEGLKFMVYLQKENIIDESGMPKERFSAEFPKEGPSILRIQQVVRGDSAAYFCASSTTRTGLDEKLFFGSGTQLSVL.

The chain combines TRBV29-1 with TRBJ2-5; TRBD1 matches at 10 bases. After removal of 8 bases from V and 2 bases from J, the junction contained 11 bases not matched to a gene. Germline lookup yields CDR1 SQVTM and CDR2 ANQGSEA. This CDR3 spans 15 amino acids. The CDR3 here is CSTRDRGGLQETQYF. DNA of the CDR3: TGCAGCACCCGGGACAGGGGTGGGTTACAAGAGACCCAGTACTTC.

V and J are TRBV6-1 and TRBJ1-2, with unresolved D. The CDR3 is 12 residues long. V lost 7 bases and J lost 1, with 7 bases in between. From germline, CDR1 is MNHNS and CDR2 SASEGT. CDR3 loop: CASTTDNYGYTF. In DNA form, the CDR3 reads TGTGCCAGCACAACAGATAACTATGGCTACACCTTC.

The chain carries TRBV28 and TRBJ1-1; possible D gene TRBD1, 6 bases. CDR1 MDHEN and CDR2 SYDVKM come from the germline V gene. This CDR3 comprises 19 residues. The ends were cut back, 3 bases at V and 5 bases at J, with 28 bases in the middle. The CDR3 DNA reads TGTGCCAGCAGTTTGATCTTCACTCCTGAGCACAGGGTAGGGACTGAAGCTTTCTTT. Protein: CASSLIFTPEHRVGTEAFF.

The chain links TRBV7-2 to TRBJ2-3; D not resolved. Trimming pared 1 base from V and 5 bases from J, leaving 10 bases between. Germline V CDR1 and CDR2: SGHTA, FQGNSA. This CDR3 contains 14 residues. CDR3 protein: CASSLESVEDTQYF. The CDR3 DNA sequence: TGTGCCAGCAGCTTAGAGAGCGTTGAAGATACGCAGTATTTT.

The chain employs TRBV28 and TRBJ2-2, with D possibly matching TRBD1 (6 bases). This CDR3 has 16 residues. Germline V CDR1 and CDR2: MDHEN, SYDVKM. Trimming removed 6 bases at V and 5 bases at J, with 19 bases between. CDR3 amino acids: CASSPGQTLGTGELFF. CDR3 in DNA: TGTGCCAGCAGCCCTGGACAGACCCTGGGGACCGGGGAGCTGTTTTTT.

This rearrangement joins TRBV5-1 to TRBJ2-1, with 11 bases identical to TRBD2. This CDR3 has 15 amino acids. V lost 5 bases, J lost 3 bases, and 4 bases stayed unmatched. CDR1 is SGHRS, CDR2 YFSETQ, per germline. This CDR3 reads CASSTGLAGYNEQFF. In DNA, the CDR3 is TGCGCCAGCAGTACCGGACTAGCGGGCTACAATGAGCAGTTCTTC.

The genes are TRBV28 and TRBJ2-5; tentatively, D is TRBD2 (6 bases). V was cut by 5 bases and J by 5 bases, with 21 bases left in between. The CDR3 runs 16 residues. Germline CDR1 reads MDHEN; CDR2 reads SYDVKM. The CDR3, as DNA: TGTGCCAGCAGTGTCCCGGGGGTACCCTACGAGGAGACCCAGTACTTC. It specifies CASSVPGVPYEETQYF.

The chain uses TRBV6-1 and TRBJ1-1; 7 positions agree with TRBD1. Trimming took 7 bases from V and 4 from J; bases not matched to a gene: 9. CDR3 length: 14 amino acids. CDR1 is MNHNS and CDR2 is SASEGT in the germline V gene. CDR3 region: CASTTGRGVTEAFF. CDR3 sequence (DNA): TGTGCCAGCACGACAGGGAGAGGGGTCACTGAAGCTTTCTTT.

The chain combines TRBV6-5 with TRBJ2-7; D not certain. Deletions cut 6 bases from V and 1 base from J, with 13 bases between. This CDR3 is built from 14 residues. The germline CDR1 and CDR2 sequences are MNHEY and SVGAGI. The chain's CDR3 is CASRNLAGSYEQYF. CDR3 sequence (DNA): TGTGCCAGCAGAAATTTGGCAGGTTCCTACGAGCAGTACTTC.

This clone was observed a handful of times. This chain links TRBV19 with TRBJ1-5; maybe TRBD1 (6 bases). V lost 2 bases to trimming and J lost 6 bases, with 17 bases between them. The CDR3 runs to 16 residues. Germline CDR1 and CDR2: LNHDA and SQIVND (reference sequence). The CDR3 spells CASSIFSGTPSQPQHF. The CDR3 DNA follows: TGTGCCAGTAGTATATTCTCTGGGACACCCTCTCAGCCCCAGCATTTT.

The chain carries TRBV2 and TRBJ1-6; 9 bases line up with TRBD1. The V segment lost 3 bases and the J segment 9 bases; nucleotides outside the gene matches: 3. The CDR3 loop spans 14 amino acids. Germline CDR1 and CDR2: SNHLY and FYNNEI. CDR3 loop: CASSETGGSSPLHF. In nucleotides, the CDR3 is TGTGCCAGCAGTGAGACAGGGGGTAGTTCACCCCTCCACTTT.

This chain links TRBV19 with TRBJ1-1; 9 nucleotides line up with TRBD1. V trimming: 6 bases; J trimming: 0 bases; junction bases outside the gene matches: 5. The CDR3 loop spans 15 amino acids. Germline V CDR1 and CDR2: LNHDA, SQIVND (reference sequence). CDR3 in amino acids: CASRRTGVMNTEAFF. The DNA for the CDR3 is TGTGCCAGTAGGAGGACAGGGGTCATGAACACTGAAGCTTTCTTT.

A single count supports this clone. Here the CDR3 reads CSVGGSSYEQYF. The CDR3 region has the DNA TGCAGCGTTGGAGGCAGCTCCTACGAGCAGTACTTC. The J gene is TRBJ2-7, the V gene TRBV29-1; no clear D gene. The CDR3 length is 12 residues. V shed 4 bases and J shed 0 bases, with 7 bases lying between them. The germline V gene has CDR1 SQVTM and CDR2 ANQGSEA.

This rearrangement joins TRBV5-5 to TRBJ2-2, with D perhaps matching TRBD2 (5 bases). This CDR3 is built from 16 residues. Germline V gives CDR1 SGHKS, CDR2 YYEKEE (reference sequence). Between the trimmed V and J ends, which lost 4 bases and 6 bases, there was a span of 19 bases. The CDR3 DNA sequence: TGTGCCAGCAGCCAGTTGGACCCCGGGATCCCCGGGGAGCTGTTTTTT. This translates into CASSQLDPGIPGELFF.

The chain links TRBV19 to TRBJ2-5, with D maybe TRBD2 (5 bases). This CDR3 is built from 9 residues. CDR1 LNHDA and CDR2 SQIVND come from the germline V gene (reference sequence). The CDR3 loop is CVEGRDQYF. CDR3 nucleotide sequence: TGTGTCGAGGGCCGGGACCAGTACTTC.

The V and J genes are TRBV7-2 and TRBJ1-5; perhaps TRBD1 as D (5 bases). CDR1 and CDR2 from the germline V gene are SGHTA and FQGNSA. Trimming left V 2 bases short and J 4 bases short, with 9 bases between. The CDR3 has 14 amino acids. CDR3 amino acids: CASSLQGGNQPQHF. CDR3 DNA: TGTGCCAGCAGCTTACAGGGAGGTAATCAGCCCCAGCATTTT. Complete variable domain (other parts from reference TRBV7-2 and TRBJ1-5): GAGVSQSPSNKVTEKGKDVELRCDPISGHTALYWYRQSLGQGLEFLIYFQGNSAPDKSGLPSDRFSAERTGGSVSTLTIQRTQQEDSAVYLCASSLQGGNQPQHFGDGTRLSIL.